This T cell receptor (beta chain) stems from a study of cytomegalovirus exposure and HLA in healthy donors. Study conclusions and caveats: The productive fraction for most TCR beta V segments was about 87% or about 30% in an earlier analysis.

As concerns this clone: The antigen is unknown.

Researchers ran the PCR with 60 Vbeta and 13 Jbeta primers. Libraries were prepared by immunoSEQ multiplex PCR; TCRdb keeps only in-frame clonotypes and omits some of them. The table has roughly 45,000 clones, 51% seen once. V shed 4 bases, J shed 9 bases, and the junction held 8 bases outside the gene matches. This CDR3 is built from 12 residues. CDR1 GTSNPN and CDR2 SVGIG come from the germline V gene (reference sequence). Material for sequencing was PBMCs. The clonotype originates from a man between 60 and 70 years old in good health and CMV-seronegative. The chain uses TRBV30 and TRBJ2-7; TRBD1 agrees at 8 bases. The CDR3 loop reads CAWTGGPGGQYF. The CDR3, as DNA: TGTGCCTGGACAGGGGGCCCAGGGGGGCAGTACTTC.